This T cell receptor (beta chain) was sequenced in a study of CD4 T cells in relation to SARS-CoV-2 and coronaviruses. Overall study: The HLA restriction of the shared crossreactive spike epitopes was mapped.

Clones were read by immunoSEQ multiplex PCR, and TCRdb kept only the in-frame ones, dropping some. The data contain about 24,000 clones, around three quarters of them singletons. The CDR3 has 14 amino acids. Trimming stripped 11 bases from V and 1 base from J, with 15 bases between. Germline V gene data show CDR1 as SNHLY and CDR2 as FYNNEI. CD4+ T cells from unexposed donors were obtained before the COVID-19 pandemic (2011-2018). CD4+ T cells were isolated from the cells after 10 days of culture. On this clone: The antigen remains unidentified.

Material for sequencing was CD4+ T cells from PBMCs, cultured in vitro. The chain recombines TRBV2 with TRBJ2-1, with a possible D match to TRBD2 (6 bases). The clonotype was recovered from a human donor in good health. The CDR3 loop is CAGKGGISYNEQFF. For the CDR3, the DNA is TGTGCCGGGAAGGGCGGGATTTCCTACAATGAGCAGTTCTTC.